The rows below give T cell receptor beta chains drawn from one sample of a study of molecular identifiers for immune sequencing clone quantification. Each CDR3 protein is one row after TCRdb ran MiXCR on the PCR reads. The data contain about 100,000 distinct CDR3 sequences, around 37% of them seen just once; the ten biggest clones take up 9% to 10%. The sample was naive CD8+ T cells from blood, with Jurkat cell RNA spiked in. The source is a human donor in good health. Some libraries in this study had Jurkat cell RNA spiked in. Both conserved end residues are part of each CDR3. Fields, in order: D gene, clone size, J gene, V gene, CDR3 DNA, CDR3 protein. D genes are given only for firm matches. Only some rows state a clone size, as once, few, many or a class for expanded clones.

TRBD2 few TRBJ2-7 TRBV20-1 TGCAGTGCCGAAGGGACTAGCGGGCCTACTCCGTATAGCTCCTACGAGCAGTACTTC CSAEGTSGPTPYSSYEQYF
TRBD2 . TRBJ2-1 TRBV7-9 TGTGCCAGCAGCTTAGAGGGACTAGCGGGCAATGAGCAGTTCTTC CASSLEGLAGNEQFF
. many TRBJ2-7 TRBV4-2 TGTGCCAGCAGCCAAGACCCGGGGGACTACGAGCAGTACTTC CASSQDPGDYEQYF
TRBD1 . TRBJ1-5 TRBV4-2 TGTGCCAGCAGCCAGCTCGAACAGGGGAATCAGCCCCAGCATTTT CASSQLEQGNQPQHF
. few TRBJ1-5 TRBV2 TGTGCCAGCAGGGCACCCCAGGGAGTGTATAGCAATCAGCCCCAGCATTTT CASRAPQGVYSNQPQHF
TRBD1 . TRBJ1-1 TRBV5-6 TGTGCCAGCAGTTCCACAGGGGGGGGGGTTTTGAACACTGAAGCTTTCTTT CASSSTGGGVLNTEAFF
. . TRBJ2-2 TRBV29-1 TGCAGCGTTGGGCCCCACGATGGCGGGATGAACACCGGGGAGCTGTTTTTT CSVGPHDGGMNTGELFF
. few TRBJ2-3 TRBV2 TGTGCCAGCCATGGAGGAGTGGCAGATACGCAGTATTTT CASHGGVADTQYF
TRBD1 . TRBJ2-2 TRBV28 TGTGCCAGCAGTTTACGGACAGGGGTCACCGGGGAGCTGTTTTTT CASSLRTGVTGELFF
. once TRBJ2-7 TRBV5-4 TGTGCCAGCAGCTCGGGATTCCACGAGCAGTACTTC CASSSGFHEQYF
TRBD1 . TRBJ1-5 TRBV28 TGTGCCAGCGACTCGCAGGGGGGCCGCGCTGGCAATCAGCCCCAGCATTTT CASDSQGGRAGNQPQHF
. . TRBJ1-3 TRBV7-8 TGTGCCAGCTTGAGGGACCTCTCTGGAAACACCATATATTTT CASLRDLSGNTIYF
. . TRBJ2-7 TRBV14 TGTGCCAGCAGCCCGAACTACGGACTGAGCTCCTACGAGCAGTACTTC CASSPNYGLSSYEQYF
. many TRBJ2-7 TRBV28 TGTGCCAGCAGTTTTATGACCCCCGAGCAGTACTTC CASSFMTPEQYF
. few TRBJ2-7 TRBV7-8 TGTGCCAGCAGCTTTAACAGGGAGTATTTGTACTTC CASSFNREYLYF
. . TRBJ2-2 TRBV19 TGTGCCAGTAGTATGGTAGGGAACACCGGGGAGCTGTTTTTT CASSMVGNTGELFF
TRBD2 . TRBJ2-5 TRBV28 TGTGCCAGCAGTCACCAACATAGCGGGAGGGTTGAGACCCAGTACTTC CASSHQHSGRVETQYF
TRBD2 many TRBJ2-1 TRBV20-1 TGCAGTGCTAGAGGGTCCACTAGCGGGAAGGAGAATGAGCAGTTCTTC CSARGSTSGKENEQFF
. many TRBJ2-7 TRBV28 TGTGCCAGCAGCCAACGGGCAGGGCCCTTCTACGAGCAGTACTTC CASSQRAGPFYEQYF
. many TRBJ2-1 TRBV7-6 TGTGCCAGCAGCTTAGTCCCCGCATCCTACAATGAGCAGTTCTTC CASSLVPASYNEQFF
. few TRBJ2-1 TRBV2 TGTGCCAGCAGTGAGGGCTGGGGGCAGTTCTTC CASSEGWGQFF
TRBD1 . TRBJ1-2 TRBV19 TGTGCCAGTAGACTTTTCGGGACAGCTAACTATGGCTACACCTTC CASRLFGTANYGYTF
. medium-sized TRBJ1-2 TRBV27 TGTGCCAGCAGTTTGCAGGGGAACTATGGCTACACCTTC CASSLQGNYGYTF